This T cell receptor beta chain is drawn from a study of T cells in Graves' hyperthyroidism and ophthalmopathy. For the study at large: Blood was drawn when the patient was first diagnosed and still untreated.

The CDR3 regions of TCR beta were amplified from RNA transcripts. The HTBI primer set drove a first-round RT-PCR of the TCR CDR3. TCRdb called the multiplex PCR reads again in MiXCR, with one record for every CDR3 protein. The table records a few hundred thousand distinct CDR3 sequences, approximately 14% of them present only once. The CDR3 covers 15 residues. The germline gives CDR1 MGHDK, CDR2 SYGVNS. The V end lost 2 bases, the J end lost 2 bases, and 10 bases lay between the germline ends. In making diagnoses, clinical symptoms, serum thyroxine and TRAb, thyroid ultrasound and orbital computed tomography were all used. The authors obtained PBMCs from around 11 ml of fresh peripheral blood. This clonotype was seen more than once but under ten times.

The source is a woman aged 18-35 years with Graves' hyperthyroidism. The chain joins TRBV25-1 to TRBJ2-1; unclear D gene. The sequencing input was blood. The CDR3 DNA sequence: TGTGCCAGCAGTGAAAGGGCGGCCCCCTACAATGAGCAGTTCTTC. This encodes CASSERAAPYNEQFF.